The entry that follows covers one TCR beta chain sequence. The antigen is undetermined. This CDR3 has 14 residues. Germline V CDR1 and CDR2: MNHNY, SVGAGI (reference sequence). Trimming stripped 5 bases from V and 3 bases from J, with 13 bases between. Sequenced by immunoSEQ multiplex PCR; TCRdb stores in-frame clones only, minus some. Among around 87,000 clones listed, 85% to 90% were seen once. This specimen belongs to a study of siplizumab effects on memory and regulatory T cells. Study findings and constraints: Left unconfirmed was the suppressive function of proliferating Tregs from siplizumab cultures. Siplizumab significantly brought down the alloreactive sequences that trace back to unstimulated CD4+ memory cells.

The sequence derives from a human donor in good health. V gene TRBV6-6 combines with J gene TRBJ1-2; D not certain. The sequenced sample was CD4+ T cells sorted from blood. The CDR3 protein is CASSPRGGYYGYTF. The CDR3, as DNA: TGTGCCAGCAGTCCCCGAGGAGGGTACTATGGCTACACCTTC.